This T cell receptor (beta chain) appears in the sequencing data of a study of T cell responses to AZD1222 COVID-19 vaccine (dated by TCRdb to the early 2020s). As for the study more broadly: AZD1222 recipients given second doses at about 4 weeks or at about 12 weeks were pooled, since spike-specific TCR depth and breadth were not found to differ between the two schedules. A total of approximately 240 trial participants underwent TCR sequencing, of whom under 220 had received two doses of AZD1222 and about 25 had received two doses of the MenACWY control vaccine. Trial participants were enrolled by age into 18-55, 56-69 and 70-plus year subgroups, with about 150, 28 and 57 TCR-sequenced participants respectively.

The CDR3 regions of human TCRbeta chains were analyzed by immunosequencing. The original pipeline was this. TCRs in the repertoires were compared against a reference library of SARS-CoV-2-specific TCRs that had been generated with the MIRA antigen-specificity platform. Breadth meant the fraction of unique TCRs that were SARS-CoV-2-associated, whereas depth meant the fraction of total T cells that were SARS-CoV-2-associated. Using the MIRA data, every spike-specific TCR was mapped to the spike region that the TCR reacted to and assigned to either a CD4 or a CD8 class. Log10-transformed breadth and depth values were compared by one-way ANOVA with Sidak's multiple comparisons tests. The table comes from immuneACCESS by way of TCRdb, which keeps in-frame sequences with V and J called. Part of the clones is missing from these tables; in studies checked, under half for an unresolved V gene and the rest for unknown reasons. V, J and clone size were drawn from that table, and D and trimming were deduced from the DNA. This sample comprises approximately 150,000 clones, around 90% of them detected only once. The ten largest account for around 1.8% of the sample.

Per the publication, the time point label means: baseline before first vaccination. The vaccinee samples were drawn from two UK trials, COV001 and COV002, one of which was a single-blind randomized controlled phase 2/3 trial testing AZD1222 (ChAdOx1 nCoV-19) in healthy adults. For TCRbeta chain sequencing, PBMC samples from trial participants were taken at day 0 and at day 28 after the second dose. The CDR3 spans 15 residues, from the cysteine through the phenylalanine. Of all the DNA, just the CDR3 is kept, 45 bases in frame from base 1. CDR1 is given as LNHDA and CDR2 as SQIVND, both from the germline V gene (reference sequence). V is reduced by 4 bases and J by 8 bases, leaving a spacing of 20 bases between them. The full study reports these points: Participants were mostly white British, with more females than males. The authors suggested clonal diversity may have been underestimated. A significant rise in spike-specific TCR breadth and depth was observed after two AZD1222 doses relative to day 0 and relative to MenACWY recipients. Reportedly, close to half of the unique spike-specific TCRs recognized epitopes lying outside the regions that are mutated in the B.1.351 and B.1.1.7 variants. The vaccine-associated CD4 TCRs covered the entire spike protein, and the dominant responses fell in regions 160-218 and 743-854. The 56-69-year group was small, and its depth increase did not reach significance, likely because of low power. Because no day 14 peak-response samples were available, the repertoires could be characterized only after the peak T cell response. Conclusions about previously exposed vaccinees were limited because only a handful of AZD1222 recipients were SARS-CoV-2 seropositive at baseline.

Remarks on this clone: Its cognate antigen has yet to be identified. No base qualities exist here, and no much larger clone lies one base off it.

The receptor comes from an adult in good health. The sequencing here drew on peripheral blood, taken on day 0 of AZD1222 vaccination. Recombination linked TRBV19 to TRBJ1-2; the D gene cannot be named for sure. The CDR3 amino acid sequence is: CASSTRTAQVSGYTF. The sequence in DNA is TGTGCCAGTAGTACGCGGACCGCCCAGGTTTCCGGCTACACCTTC.